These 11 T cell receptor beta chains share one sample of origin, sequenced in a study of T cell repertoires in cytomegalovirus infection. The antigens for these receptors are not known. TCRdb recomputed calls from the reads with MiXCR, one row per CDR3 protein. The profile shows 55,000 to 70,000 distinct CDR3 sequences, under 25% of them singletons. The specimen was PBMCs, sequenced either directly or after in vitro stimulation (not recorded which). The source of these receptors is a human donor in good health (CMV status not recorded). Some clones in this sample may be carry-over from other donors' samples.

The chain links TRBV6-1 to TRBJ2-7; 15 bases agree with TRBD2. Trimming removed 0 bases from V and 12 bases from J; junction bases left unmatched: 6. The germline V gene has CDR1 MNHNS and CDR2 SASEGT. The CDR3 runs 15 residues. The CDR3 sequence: CASSEAGLAGGRRYV. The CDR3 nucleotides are TGTGCCAGCAGTGAAGCGGGACTAGCGGGAGGCCGACGGTACGTC.

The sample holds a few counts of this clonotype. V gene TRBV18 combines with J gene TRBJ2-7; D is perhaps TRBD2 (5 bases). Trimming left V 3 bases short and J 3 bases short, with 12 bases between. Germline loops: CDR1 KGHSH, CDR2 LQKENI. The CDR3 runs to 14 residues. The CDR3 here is CASSPGSDHYEQYF. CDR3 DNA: TGTGCCAGCTCACCTGGTAGCGATCACTACGAGCAGTACTTC.

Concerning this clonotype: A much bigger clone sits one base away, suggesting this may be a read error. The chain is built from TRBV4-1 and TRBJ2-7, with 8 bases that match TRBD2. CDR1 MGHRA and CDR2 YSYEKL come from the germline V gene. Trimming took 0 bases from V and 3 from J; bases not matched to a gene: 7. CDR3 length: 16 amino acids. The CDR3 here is CASSQDHAGGRYEQYV. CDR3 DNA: TGCGCCAGCAGCCAAGATCACGCGGGAGGCCGCTACGAGCAGTACGTC.

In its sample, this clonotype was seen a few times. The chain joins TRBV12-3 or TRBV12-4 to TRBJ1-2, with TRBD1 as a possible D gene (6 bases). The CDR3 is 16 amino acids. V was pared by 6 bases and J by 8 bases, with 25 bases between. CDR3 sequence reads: CASSGTYRALEPGYTF. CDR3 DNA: TGTGCCAGCAGCGGCACATACAGGGCACTTGAACCAGGCTACACCTTC.

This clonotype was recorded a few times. CDR3 residues: CASSWLGDSYEQYF. In nucleotides, the CDR3 is TGTGCCAGCAGCTGGCTCGGAGACTCCTACGAGCAGTACTTC. V usage is TRBV7-8 and J usage is TRBJ2-7, with D hard to call. The CDR3 is 14 amino acids. The V and J ends lost 4 bases and 0 bases respectively, with 10 bases between them. Germline loops: CDR1 SGHVS, CDR2 FQNEAQ. The full variable domain, completed using reference TRBV7-8 and TRBJ2-7, is GAGVSQSPRYKVAKRGQDVALRCDPISGHVSLFWYQQALGQGPEFLTYFQNEAQLDKSGLPSDRFFAERPEGSVSTLKIQRTQQEDSAVYLCASSWLGDSYEQYFGPGTRLTVT.

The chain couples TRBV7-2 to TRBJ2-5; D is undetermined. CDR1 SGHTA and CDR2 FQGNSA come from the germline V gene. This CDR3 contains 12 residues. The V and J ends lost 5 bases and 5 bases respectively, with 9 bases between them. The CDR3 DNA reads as TGTGCCAGCAGCCCCTCCCTTGAGACCCAGTACTTC. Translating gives CASSPSLETQYF.

CDR3: CASSTPIDSAATQYF. Written as DNA, the CDR3 is TGTGCCAGCAGTACACCCATTGACTCGGCGGCGACCCAGTACTTC. This rearrangement joins TRBV6-5 to TRBJ2-5; the D is unclear. CDR3 length: 15 amino acids. Germline V CDR1 and CDR2: MNHEY, SVGAGI. V lost 5 bases and J lost 7, with 20 bases in between.

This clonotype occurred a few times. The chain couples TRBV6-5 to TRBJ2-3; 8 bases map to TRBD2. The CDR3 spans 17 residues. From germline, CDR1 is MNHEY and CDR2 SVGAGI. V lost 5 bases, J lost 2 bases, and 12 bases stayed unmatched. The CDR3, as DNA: TGTGCCAGCAGTCCGAGACCGGGACTAGTGCACACAGATACGCAGTATTTT. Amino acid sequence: CASSPRPGLVHTDTQYF.

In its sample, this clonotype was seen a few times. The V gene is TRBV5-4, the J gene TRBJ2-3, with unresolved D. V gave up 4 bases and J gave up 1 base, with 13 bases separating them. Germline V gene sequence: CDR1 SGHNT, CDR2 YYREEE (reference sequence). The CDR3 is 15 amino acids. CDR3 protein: CASSEPGPRTDTQYF. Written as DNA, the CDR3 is TGTGCCAGCAGCGAACCGGGCCCGCGCACAGATACGCAGTATTTT.

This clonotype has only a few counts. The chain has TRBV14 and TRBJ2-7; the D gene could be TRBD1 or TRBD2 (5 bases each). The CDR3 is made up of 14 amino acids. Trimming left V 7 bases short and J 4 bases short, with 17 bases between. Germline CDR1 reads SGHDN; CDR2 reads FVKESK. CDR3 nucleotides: TGTGCCAGCACCCCCGGGACCGGGCGGTACGAGCAGTACTTC. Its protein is CASTPGTGRYEQYF.

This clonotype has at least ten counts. CDR3 coding DNA: TGTGCCATCAGTCAACTAGCGGGAGGCTCAACGAACCACAATGAGCAGTTCTTC. The encoded protein is CAISQLAGGSTNHNEQFF. The chain employs TRBV10-3 and TRBJ2-1; 12 positions agree with TRBD2. This CDR3 comprises 18 residues. With 5 bases clipped from V and 5 bases from J, the junction kept 13 bases outside the gene matches. CDR1 ENHRY and CDR2 SYGVKD come from the germline V gene.